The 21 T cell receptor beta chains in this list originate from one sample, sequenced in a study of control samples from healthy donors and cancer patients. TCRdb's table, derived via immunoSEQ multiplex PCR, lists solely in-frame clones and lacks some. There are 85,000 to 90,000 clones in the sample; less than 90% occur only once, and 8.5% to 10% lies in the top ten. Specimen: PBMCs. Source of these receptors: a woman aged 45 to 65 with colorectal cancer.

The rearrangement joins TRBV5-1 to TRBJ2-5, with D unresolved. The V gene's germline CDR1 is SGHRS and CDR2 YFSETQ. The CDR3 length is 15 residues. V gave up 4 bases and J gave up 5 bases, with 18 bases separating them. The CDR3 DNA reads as TGCGCCAGCAGCGCCCGAGTAGGATCGCAGGAGACCCAGTACTTC. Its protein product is CASSARVGSQETQYF.

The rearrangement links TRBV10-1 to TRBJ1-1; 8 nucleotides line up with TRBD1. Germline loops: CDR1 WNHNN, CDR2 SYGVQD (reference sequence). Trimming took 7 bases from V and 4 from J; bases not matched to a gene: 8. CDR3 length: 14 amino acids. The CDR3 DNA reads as TGCGCCAGCAAAGGGAGTACAGGGGGCACTGAAGCTTTCTTT. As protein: CASKGSTGGTEAFF.

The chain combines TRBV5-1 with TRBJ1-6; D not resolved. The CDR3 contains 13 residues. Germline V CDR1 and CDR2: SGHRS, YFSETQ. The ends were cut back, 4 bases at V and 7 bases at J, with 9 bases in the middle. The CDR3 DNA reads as TGCGCCAGCAGCCAAAGCCAAAATTCACCCCTCCACTTT. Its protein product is CASSQSQNSPLHF.

The CDR3 loop is CASSEAGQVNQPQHF. In nucleotides, the CDR3 is TGTGCCAGCAGTGAAGCAGGACAGGTTAATCAGCCCCAGCATTTT. The chain employs TRBV2 and TRBJ1-5, with 7 bases matching TRBD1. CDR3 length: 15 residues. Looked up from germline, CDR1 is SNHLY and CDR2 is FYNNEI. Trimming at V came to 0 bases and at J to 4 bases, leaving 3 bases not matched to a gene. Filled out from reference TRBV2 and TRBJ1-5, the complete variable domain reads EPEVTQTPSHQVTQMGQEVILRCVPISNHLYFYWYRQILGQKVEFLVSFYNNEISEKSEIFDDQFSVERPDGSNFTLKIRSTKLEDSAMYFCASSEAGQVNQPQHFGDGTRLSIL.

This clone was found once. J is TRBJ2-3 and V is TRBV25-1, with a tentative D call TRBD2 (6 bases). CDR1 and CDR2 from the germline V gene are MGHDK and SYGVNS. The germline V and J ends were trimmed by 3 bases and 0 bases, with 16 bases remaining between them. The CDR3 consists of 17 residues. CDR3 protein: CASSDSLWGTSTDTQYF. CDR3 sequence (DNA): TGTGCCAGCAGTGATTCCCTTTGGGGGACTAGCACAGATACGCAGTATTTT.

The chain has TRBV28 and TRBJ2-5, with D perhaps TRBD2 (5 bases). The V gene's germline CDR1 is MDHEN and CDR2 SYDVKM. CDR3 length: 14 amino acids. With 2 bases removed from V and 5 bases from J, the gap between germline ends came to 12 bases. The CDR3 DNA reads TGTGCCAGCAGTTTACCCCAAGGCGGGGAGACCCAGTACTTC. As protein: CASSLPQGGETQYF.

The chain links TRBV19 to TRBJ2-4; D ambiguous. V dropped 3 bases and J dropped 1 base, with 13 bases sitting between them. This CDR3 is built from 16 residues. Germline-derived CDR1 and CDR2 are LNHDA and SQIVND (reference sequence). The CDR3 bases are TGTGCCAGTAGTATCTCTGCCGTGTGGGCCAAAAACATTCAGTACTTC. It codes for CASSISAVWAKNIQYF.

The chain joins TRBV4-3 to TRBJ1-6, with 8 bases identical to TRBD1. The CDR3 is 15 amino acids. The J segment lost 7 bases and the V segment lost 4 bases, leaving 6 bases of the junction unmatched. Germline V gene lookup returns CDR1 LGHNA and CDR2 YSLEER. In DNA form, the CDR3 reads TGCGCCAGCAGCCTATCCGGACAGGGCAATTCACCCCTCCACTTT. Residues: CASSLSGQGNSPLHF.

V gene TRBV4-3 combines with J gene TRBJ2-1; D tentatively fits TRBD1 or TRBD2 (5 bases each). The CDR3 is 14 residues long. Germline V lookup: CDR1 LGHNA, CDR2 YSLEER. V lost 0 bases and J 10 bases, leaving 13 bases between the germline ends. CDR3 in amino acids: CASSQEGTGPEQFF. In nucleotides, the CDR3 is TGCGCCAGCAGCCAAGAGGGGACCGGGCCCGAGCAGTTCTTC.

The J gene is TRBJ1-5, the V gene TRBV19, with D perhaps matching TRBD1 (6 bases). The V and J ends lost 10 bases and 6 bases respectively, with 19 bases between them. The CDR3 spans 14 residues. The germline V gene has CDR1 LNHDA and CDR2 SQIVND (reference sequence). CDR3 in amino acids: CATSVSGEGQPQHF. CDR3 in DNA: TGTGCCACTTCCGTCTCAGGGGAAGGTCAGCCCCAGCATTTT.

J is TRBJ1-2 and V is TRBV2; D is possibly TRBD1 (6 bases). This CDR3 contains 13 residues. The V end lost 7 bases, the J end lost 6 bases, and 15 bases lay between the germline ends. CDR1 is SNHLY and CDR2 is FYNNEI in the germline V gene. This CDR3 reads CASKDSNYHGYTF. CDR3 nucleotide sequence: TGTGCCAGCAAGGACAGCAATTATCATGGCTACACCTTC. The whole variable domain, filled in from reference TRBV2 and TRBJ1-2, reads EPEVTQTPSHQVTQMGQEVILRCVPISNHLYFYWYRQILGQKVEFLVSFYNNEISEKSEIFDDQFSVERPDGSNFTLKIRSTKLEDSAMYFCASKDSNYHGYTFGSGTRLTVV.

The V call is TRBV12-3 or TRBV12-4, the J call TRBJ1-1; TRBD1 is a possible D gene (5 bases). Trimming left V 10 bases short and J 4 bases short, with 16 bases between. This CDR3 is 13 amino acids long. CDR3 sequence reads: CATQFGGGTEAFF. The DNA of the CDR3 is TGTGCCACCCAGTTTGGGGGGGGCACTGAAGCTTTCTTT.

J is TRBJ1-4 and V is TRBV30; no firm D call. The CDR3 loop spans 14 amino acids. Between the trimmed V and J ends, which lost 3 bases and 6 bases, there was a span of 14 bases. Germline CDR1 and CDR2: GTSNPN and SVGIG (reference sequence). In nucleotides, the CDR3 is TGTGCCTGGAGCTCGAGGACGGAGCATGAAAAACTGTTTTTT. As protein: CAWSSRTEHEKLFF.

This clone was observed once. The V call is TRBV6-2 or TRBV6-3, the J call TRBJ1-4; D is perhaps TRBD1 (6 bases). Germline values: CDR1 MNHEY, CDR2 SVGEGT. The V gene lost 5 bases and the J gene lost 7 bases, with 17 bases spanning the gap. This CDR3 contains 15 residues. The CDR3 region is CASSDGTLGIEKLFF. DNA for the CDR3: TGTGCCAGCAGTGACGGGACACTTGGAATTGAAAAACTGTTTTTT.

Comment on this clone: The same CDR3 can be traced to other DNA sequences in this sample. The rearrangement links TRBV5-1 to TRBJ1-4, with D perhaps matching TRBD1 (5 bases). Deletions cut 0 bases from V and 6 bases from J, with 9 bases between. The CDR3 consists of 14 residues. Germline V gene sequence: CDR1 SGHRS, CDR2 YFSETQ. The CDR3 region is CASSLAGGDEKLFF. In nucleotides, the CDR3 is TGCGCCAGCAGCTTGGCCGGGGGTGATGAAAAACTGTTTTTT.

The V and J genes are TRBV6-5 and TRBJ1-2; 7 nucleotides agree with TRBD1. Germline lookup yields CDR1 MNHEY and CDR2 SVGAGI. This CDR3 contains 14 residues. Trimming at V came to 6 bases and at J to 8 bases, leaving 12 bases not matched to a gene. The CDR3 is CASSLGGAVAGYTF. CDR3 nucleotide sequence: TGTGCCAGCAGCCTAGGGGGCGCGGTGGCCGGCTACACCTTC.

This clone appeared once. This CDR3 reads CAISEAGGGADTQYF. CDR3 nucleotide sequence: TGTGCCATCAGTGAGGCGGGCGGGGGGGCAGATACGCAGTATTTT. The chain links TRBV10-3 to TRBJ2-3; 9 positions match TRBD2. This CDR3 contains 15 residues. Germline trimming cut 2 bases from V and 4 bases from J; bases unmatched to any gene: 4. Germline V gene data show CDR1 as ENHRY and CDR2 as SYGVKD.

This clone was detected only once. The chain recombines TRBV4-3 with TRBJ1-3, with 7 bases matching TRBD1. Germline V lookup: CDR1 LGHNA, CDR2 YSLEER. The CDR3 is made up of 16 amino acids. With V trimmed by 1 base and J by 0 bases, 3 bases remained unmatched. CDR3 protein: CASSQVDRPSGNTIYF. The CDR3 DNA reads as TGCGCCAGCAGCCAAGTGGACAGGCCCTCTGGAAACACCATATATTTT.

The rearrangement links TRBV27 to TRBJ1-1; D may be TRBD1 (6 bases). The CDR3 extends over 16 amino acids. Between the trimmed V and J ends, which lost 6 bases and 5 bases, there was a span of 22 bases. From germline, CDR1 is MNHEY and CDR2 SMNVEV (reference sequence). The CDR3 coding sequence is TGTGCCAGCAGCGGTCTAGGATCCAGGGGAGGGACTGAAGCTTTCTTT. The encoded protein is CASSGLGSRGGTEAFF.

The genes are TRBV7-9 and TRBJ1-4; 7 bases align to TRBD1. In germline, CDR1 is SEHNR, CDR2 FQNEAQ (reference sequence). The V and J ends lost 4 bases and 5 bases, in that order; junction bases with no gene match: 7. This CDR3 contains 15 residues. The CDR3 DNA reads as TGTGCCAGCAGCTCTGACAGGGATGGGAATGAAAAACTGTTTTTT. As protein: CASSSDRDGNEKLFF. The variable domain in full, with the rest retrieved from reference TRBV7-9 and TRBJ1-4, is DTGVSQNPRHKITKRGQNVTFRCDPISEHNRLYWYRQTLGQGPEFLTYFQNEAQLEKSRLLSDRFSAERPKGSFSTLEIQRTEQGDSAMYLCASSSDRDGNEKLFFGSGTQLSVL.

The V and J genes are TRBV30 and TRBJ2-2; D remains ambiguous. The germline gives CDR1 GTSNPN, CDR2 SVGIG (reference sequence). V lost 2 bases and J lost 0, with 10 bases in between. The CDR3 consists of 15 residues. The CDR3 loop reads CAWSRQATNTGELFF. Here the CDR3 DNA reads TGTGCCTGGAGTAGGCAGGCAACGAACACCGGGGAGCTGTTTTTT.